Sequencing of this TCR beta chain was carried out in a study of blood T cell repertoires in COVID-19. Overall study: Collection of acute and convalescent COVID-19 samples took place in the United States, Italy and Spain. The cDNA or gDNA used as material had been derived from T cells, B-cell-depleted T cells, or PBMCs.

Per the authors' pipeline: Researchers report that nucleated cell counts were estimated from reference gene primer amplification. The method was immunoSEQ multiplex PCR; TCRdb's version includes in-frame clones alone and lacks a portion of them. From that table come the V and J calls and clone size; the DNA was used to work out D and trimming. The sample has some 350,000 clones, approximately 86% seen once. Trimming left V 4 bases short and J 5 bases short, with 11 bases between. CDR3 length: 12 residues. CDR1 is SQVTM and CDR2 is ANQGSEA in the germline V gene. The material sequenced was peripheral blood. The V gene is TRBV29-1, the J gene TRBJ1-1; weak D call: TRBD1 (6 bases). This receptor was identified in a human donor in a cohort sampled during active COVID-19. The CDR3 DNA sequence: TGCAGCGTTGCAGGGGCGGTGACTGAAGCTTTCTTT. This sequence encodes CSVAGAVTEAFF.